Below, one T cell receptor (beta chain) is given with its context. A few counts support this clonotype. Which antigen it targets is not known. Within one base of it there is no much larger clone, and no base qualities were kept. The data belong to a study of T-cell reconstitution after alpha-beta-depleted transplantation in children (TCRdb year 2016). Notes on the research overall: Using TCR repertoire profiling, the study followed T-cell immune reconstitution in a quantitative way in children after TCRalphabeta/CD19-depleted allogeneic hematopoietic cell transplantation.

Receptor libraries were prepared by PCR. Sequencing relied on an Illumina HiSeq 2500. Molecular barcoding was employed in the preparation of TCR libraries, with unique molecular identifiers being used to normalize TCRbeta repertoire quantification. TCRdb trimmed the raw reads at Q25, called clones with MiXCR and kept productive beta chains. Each entry is one CDR3 protein sequence, shown with its most common DNA and genes. This sample has a few hundred thousand distinct CDR3 sequences in its table, and around 9.9% of those were observed once. Jointly, the top ten make up 4.5% to 6.5% of the sample. In the germline V gene (reference sequence), CDR1 corresponds to MNHNY and CDR2 to SVGAGI. The CDR3 sequence holds 13 residues, the cysteine and phenylalanine included. The CDR3 DNA has 39 bases and is translated from base 1. From V the trimming removes 11 bases and from J it removes 7 bases, while the gene matches leave 10 bases of the junction unaccounted for.

This material consisted of PBMCs from the stem cell graft donor, taken from the stem cell graft. This receptor was obtained from a human donor who donated a stem cell graft to a child with acute myeloid leukemia. The chain links TRBV6-6 with TRBJ1-5, with 8 middle bases fitting TRBD1. The DNA sequence is given as TGTGCCGGCGCTCAGGGGGCACAACAGCCCCAGCATTTT. Translated, it reads CAGAQGAQQPQHF.